The present entry profiles one TCR beta chain with its context. A read error may explain this, as a much larger clone is one base away. This record comes from a study of molecular identifiers for immune sequencing clone quantification. TCRdb re-analysed the PCR reads in MiXCR, keeping a single row per CDR3 protein. Of 60,000 to 70,000 distinct CDR3 sequences listed, 18% were seen once; the top ten hold about 1.5%. The V and J ends lost 6 bases and 2 bases respectively, with 17 bases between them. The CDR3 is 15 residues long. Germline CDR1 SNHLY, CDR2 FYNNEI. Sequenced input: naive CD8+ T cells from blood, with Jurkat cell RNA spiked in. This sample's subset: FACS-sorted CD8+CD4-CCR7+CD45RA+ naive T cells. The chain is built from TRBV2 and TRBJ2-7; D gene ambiguous. This clonotype was sampled from a human donor in good health. Some libraries in this study had Jurkat cell RNA spiked in. The CDR3 DNA is TGTGCCAGCAGCGAATACGGGCAACTCCCCTACGAGCAGTACTTC. Its protein product is CASSEYGQLPYEQYF.